These 32 T cell receptor beta chains originate from one sample sequenced in a study of graft-versus-host responses after intestinal transplantation. The method was immunoSEQ multiplex PCR; TCRdb's version includes in-frame clones alone and lacks a portion of them. This repertoire shows about 97,000 clones, 75% to 95% found once; its top ten account for 16%. Material: PBMCs, obtained around 450 days after intestinal transplant. These receptor sequences come from a human patient who received an intestinal transplant, so some T cells may come from the graft donor.

With respect to this clone: An end of the junction differs from the germline gene, which may be a read error. The rearrangement joins TRBV5-1 to TRBJ2-3; D perhaps matches TRBD2 (6 bases). This CDR3 is built from 14 residues. The V gene's germline CDR1 is SGHRS and CDR2 YFSETQ. The CDR3 loop is CASGLTGATDTQYF. The CDR3 DNA is TGCGCCAGCGGCTTAACGGGAGCCACAGATACGCAGTATTTT. Full variable domain (missing parts from reference TRBV5-1 and TRBJ2-3): KAGVTQTPRYLIKTRGQQVTLSCSPISGHRSVSWYQQTPGQGLQFLFEYFSETQRNKGNFPGRFSGRQFSNSRSEMNVSTLELGDSALYLCASGLTGATDTQYFGPGTRLTVL.

V and J are TRBV5-6 and TRBJ1-2; 9 bases are shared with TRBD1. Unmatched junction bases numbered 11, after V lost 6 bases and J lost 8 bases. Germline lookup yields CDR1 SGHDT and CDR2 YYEEEE. The CDR3 runs 14 residues. The CDR3 is CASTPDRGGRGYTF. CDR3 nucleotides: TGTGCCAGCACTCCGGACAGGGGCGGACGGGGCTACACCTTC.

The CDR3 reads CASSGPGTGLFF. The DNA of the CDR3 is TGTGCCAGCAGCGGACCCGGGACAGGGTTGTTCTTC. J is TRBJ2-1 and V is TRBV9, with TRBD1 matching 9 bases. Germline lookup yields CDR1 SGDLS and CDR2 YYNGEE. J lost 15 bases, V lost 3 bases, and 7 bases had no gene match. The CDR3 covers 12 residues.

The J gene is TRBJ1-1, the V gene TRBV20-1; a possible D gene is TRBD1 (5 bases). CDR1 DFQATT and CDR2 SNEGSKA come from the germline V gene (reference sequence). The V end lost 5 bases, the J end lost 11 bases, and 15 bases lay between the germline ends. The CDR3 has 11 residues. The CDR3 loop reads CSASEGSGAFF. The CDR3 DNA follows: TGCAGTGCTTCTGAGGGGTCCGGGGCTTTCTTT.

This clone was seen just once. The V gene is TRBV7-3, the J gene TRBJ2-1; tentatively, D is TRBD1 (5 bases). Between the trimmed V and J ends, which lost 0 bases and 8 bases, there was a span of 14 bases. The CDR3 runs 15 residues. Germline V gives CDR1 SGHTA, CDR2 FQGTGA. CDR3 DNA sequence: TGTGCCAGCAGCTTAACACCCCAGGGTTGGGATGAGCAGTTCTTC. Amino acids: CASSLTPQGWDEQFF.

This chain links TRBV6-5 with TRBJ2-7, with TRBD1 identical over 10 bases. This CDR3 is 16 amino acids long. With 0 bases clipped from V and 3 bases from J, the junction kept 5 bases outside the gene matches. Per the germline V gene, CDR1 is MNHEY and CDR2 is SVGAGI. CDR3 in amino acids: CASSYSGTGAGYEQYF. As DNA, the CDR3 is TGTGCCAGCAGTTACTCTGGGACAGGGGCGGGCTACGAGCAGTACTTC.

The gene calls are TRBV6-1 and TRBJ1-2; 11 nucleotides match TRBD1. Germline CDR1 MNHNS, CDR2 SASEGT. This CDR3 has 15 residues. After removal of 6 bases from V and 8 bases from J, the junction contained 11 bases not matched to a gene. The CDR3 DNA reads TGTGCCAGCAGACCGACCGGGACAGGGGGACGCGGCTACACCTTC. Residues: CASRPTGTGGRGYTF.

The genes are TRBV2 and TRBJ2-5; 10 bases align to TRBD1. There are 14 residues in the CDR3. With V trimmed by 8 bases and J by 2 bases, 5 bases remained unmatched. Germline V CDR1 and CDR2: SNHLY, FYNNEI. CDR3 amino acids: CASGPGQGQETQYF. The CDR3 DNA reads as TGTGCCAGCGGTCCGGGACAGGGGCAAGAGACCCAGTACTTC. Full variable domain (rest looked up from reference TRBV2 and TRBJ2-5): EPEVTQTPSHQVTQMGQEVILRCVPISNHLYFYWYRQILGQKVEFLVSFYNNEISEKSEIFDDQFSVERPDGSNFTLKIRSTKLEDSAMYFCASGPGQGQETQYFGPGTRLLVL.

The CDR3 region has the DNA TGCAGTGCTCCGGAAGGGGACGAGCAGTACTTC. This encodes CSAPEGDEQYF. V usage is TRBV20-1 and J usage is TRBJ2-7; D might be TRBD1 (5 bases). Germline CDR1 is DFQATT and CDR2 is SNEGSKA (reference sequence). V was shortened by 5 bases and J by 5 bases, with 10 bases between the two germline ends. This CDR3 is built from 11 residues.

This clone was detected a few times. The chain employs TRBV10-3 and TRBJ1-3, with unresolved D. The germline V and J ends were trimmed by 5 bases and 4 bases, with 15 bases remaining between them. This CDR3 has 15 amino acids. CDR1 is ENHRY and CDR2 is SYGVKD in the germline V gene. The CDR3 is CAISSLAPSGNTIYF. The DNA for the CDR3 is TGTGCCATCAGTTCCCTGGCCCCCTCGGGAAACACCATATATTTT.

This clone was recorded a few times. The V gene is TRBV18, the J gene TRBJ2-7; 7 bases map to TRBD2. The V segment lost 3 bases and the J segment 2 bases; nucleotides outside the gene matches: 4. Germline V gene sequence: CDR1 KGHSH, CDR2 LQKENI. The CDR3 sequence is 14 residues long. DNA for the CDR3: TGTGCCAGCTCACCGGGAGGGTCTACCTACGAGCAGTACTTC. It translates to CASSPGGSTYEQYF.

The CDR3: CASSLVRWWGGTEAFF. CDR3 nucleotides: TGCGCCAGCAGCTTGGTTCGTTGGTGGGGAGGGACTGAAGCTTTCTTT. The rearrangement links TRBV5-1 to TRBJ1-1, with unresolved D. This CDR3 comprises 16 residues. CDR1 is SGHRS and CDR2 is YFSETQ in the germline V gene. V was trimmed by 0 bases and J by 5 bases, leaving 17 bases between them.

V and J are TRBV5-6 and TRBJ2-5, with TRBD2 identical over 11 bases. Germline values: CDR1 SGHDT, CDR2 YYEEEE. The trim removed 4 bases at V and 1 base at J, leaving 6 bases unmatched. The CDR3 length is 16 residues. DNA of the CDR3: TGTGCCAGCAGCCAAGCTAGCGGGGGGCCCCAAGAGACCCAGTACTTC. Translated, it gives CASSQASGGPQETQYF.

The gene calls are TRBV11-2 and TRBJ2-7; D gene unclear. Per the germline V gene, CDR1 is SGHAT and CDR2 is FQNNGV. The CDR3 is 18 residues long. Deletions cut 0 bases from V and 2 bases from J, with 20 bases between. In DNA, the CDR3 is TGTGCCAGCAGCTTAGATTGGCGAGGCAAGGGCTTTCCCTACGAGCAGTACTTC. It specifies CASSLDWRGKGFPYEQYF.

The chain couples TRBV9 to TRBJ1-5, with D perhaps matching TRBD1 (6 bases). The CDR3 loop spans 14 amino acids. Trimming removed 5 bases from V and 0 bases from J, with 9 bases in between. Germline V CDR1 and CDR2: SGDLS, YYNGEE. CDR3 in DNA: TGTGCCAGCAGTACAGGGCTTAGCAATCAGCCCCAGCATTTT. Residues: CASSTGLSNQPQHF.

The J gene is TRBJ1-1, the V gene TRBV9, with unresolved D. This CDR3 is 14 amino acids long. Germline-derived CDR1 and CDR2 are SGDLS and YYNGEE. Trimming cost V 3 bases and J 4 bases, with 13 bases left between them. DNA of the CDR3: TGTGCCAGCAGCGGGGCGGTCCGGAGCACTGAAGCTTTCTTT. Translation gives CASSGAVRSTEAFF.

V is TRBV5-1 and J is TRBJ1-4, with 9 bases fitting TRBD1. V lost 4 bases to trimming and J lost 8 bases; unmatched junction nucleotides: 9. Germline CDR1 and CDR2: SGHRS and YFSETQ. There are 15 residues in the CDR3. CDR3 protein: CASSQPGTGNEKLFF. The CDR3 DNA sequence: TGCGCCAGCAGCCAACCTGGGACAGGGAACGAAAAACTGTTTTTT.

The rearrangement links TRBV7-9 to TRBJ1-2; no clear D. The CDR3 is 15 residues long. Germline V lookup: CDR1 SEHNR, CDR2 FQNEAQ (reference sequence). V was cut by 7 bases and J by 3 bases, with 18 bases left in between. This CDR3 is CASMRSGGLDYGYTF. The CDR3 bases are TGTGCCAGCATGCGATCTGGTGGGCTGGACTATGGCTACACCTTC.

This clone appeared a few times. This chain uses TRBV6-6 with TRBJ1-5; D possibly corresponds to TRBD1 (6 bases). CDR1 is MNHNY and CDR2 is SVGAGI in the germline V gene (reference sequence). The V gene lost 2 bases and the J gene lost 7 bases, with 15 bases spanning the gap. CDR3 size: 15 residues. Written as DNA, the CDR3 is TGTGCCAGCAGTTACCCCCCTGACAGGCAACAGCCCCAGCATTTT. This sequence encodes CASSYPPDRQQPQHF.

This chain links TRBV2 with TRBJ1-5; possibly TRBD1 for D (5 bases). Germline V lookup: CDR1 SNHLY, CDR2 FYNNEI. The CDR3 is made up of 15 amino acids. Trimming took off 1 base at V and 7 bases at J, with 14 bases between the two ends. This CDR3 reads CASSEGWGVRQPQHF. The CDR3 DNA reads TGTGCCAGCAGTGAAGGGTGGGGGGTTCGCCAGCCCCAGCATTTT.

V and J are TRBV27 and TRBJ2-7; D might be TRBD1 or TRBD2, each matching 5 bases. Germline CDR1 MNHEY, CDR2 SMNVEV (reference sequence). Trimming removed 8 bases from V and 7 bases from J, with 21 bases in between. CDR3 size: 14 residues. CDR3 protein: CASGPRDPLTEQYF. CDR3 bases: TGTGCCAGCGGTCCAAGGGACCCCTTGACGGAGCAGTACTTC.

The chain combines TRBV29-1 with TRBJ1-2; D might be TRBD1 (6 bases). Trimming cost V 1 base and J 3 bases, with 15 bases left between them. Germline V gene sequence: CDR1 SQVTM, CDR2 ANQGSEA. CDR3 length: 15 residues. CDR3 loop: CSVEVVRGSHYGYTF. CDR3 nucleotide sequence: TGCAGCGTTGAAGTGGTGAGGGGGTCTCACTATGGCTACACCTTC.

The chain links TRBV2 to TRBJ1-2; D is unclear. Trimming shortened V by 6 bases and J by 3 bases, and 11 bases separated the two germline ends. This CDR3 region has 13 residues. The germline CDR1 and CDR2 sequences are SNHLY and FYNNEI. The CDR3 DNA sequence: TGTGCCAGCAGCGCGGAGCTCCACTATGGCTACACCTTC. Its translation: CASSAELHYGYTF.

This clone was counted once. The V call is TRBV7-9, the J call TRBJ1-6; D is ambiguous. V was cut by 5 bases and J by 0 bases, with 11 bases left in between. Germline-derived CDR1 and CDR2 are SEHNR and FQNEAQ (reference sequence). There are 16 residues in the CDR3. CDR3: CASSPQKSSYNSPLHF. For the CDR3, the DNA is TGTGCCAGCAGCCCCCAGAAGAGCTCCTATAATTCACCCCTCCACTTT.

This chain links TRBV5-4 with TRBJ1-2; D is undetermined. Trimming stripped 0 bases from V and 5 bases from J, with 8 bases between. In germline, CDR1 is SGHNT, CDR2 YYREEE (reference sequence). The length of the CDR3 is 13 residues. CDR3 protein: CASSLDTAYGYTF. In DNA form, the CDR3 reads TGTGCCAGCAGCTTGGATACAGCTTATGGCTACACCTTC.

This clone has only one observation. This chain uses TRBV10-3 with TRBJ1-2, with 9 bases fitting TRBD1. CDR1 and CDR2 (germline): ENHRY, SYGVKD. V lost 4 bases to trimming and J lost 7 bases; unmatched junction nucleotides: 10. This CDR3 is built from 15 residues. The CDR3 DNA reads as TGTGCCATCAGTGGCAGGGGACAGGGTGAGGGTGGCTACACCTTC. Translated, it gives CAISGRGQGEGGYTF.

The V gene is TRBV10-3, the J gene TRBJ1-2, with 7 bases matching TRBD1. Germline V gene lookup returns CDR1 ENHRY and CDR2 SYGVKD. The CDR3 runs to 13 residues. V lost 1 base, J lost 4 bases, and 0 bases stayed unmatched. Here the CDR3 DNA reads TGTGCCATCAGTGAGTGGGACAGCTATGGCTACACCTTC. Translated: CAISEWDSYGYTF.

V is TRBV2 and J is TRBJ1-5; D uncertain. Germline-derived CDR1 and CDR2 are SNHLY and FYNNEI. V was shortened by 2 bases and J by 5 bases, with 16 bases between the two germline ends. This CDR3 has 16 amino acids. The chain's CDR3 is CASSEIVAALYQPQHF. CDR3 DNA: TGTGCCAGCAGTGAAATTGTGGCAGCCCTTTATCAGCCCCAGCATTTT.

V gene TRBV5-6 combines with J gene TRBJ2-3, with TRBD1 identical over 9 bases. With 0 bases clipped from V and 5 bases from J, the junction kept 4 bases outside the gene matches. CDR3 length equals 15 residues. From germline, CDR1 is SGHDT and CDR2 YYEEEE. CDR3 nucleotides: TGTGCCAGCAGCTTGGCCCCGGACAGGGGAGATACGCAGTATTTT. Translated: CASSLAPDRGDTQYF. Based on the CDR3 plus reference TRBV5-6 and TRBJ2-3, the full variable domain is DAGVTQSPTHLIKTRGQQVTLRCSPKSGHDTVSWYQQALGQGPQFIFQYYEEEERQRGNFPDRFSGHQFPNYSSELNVNALLLGDSALYLCASSLAPDRGDTQYFGPGTRLTVL.

The chain combines TRBV5-1 with TRBJ2-7; D unresolved. The germline V gene has CDR1 SGHRS and CDR2 YFSETQ. The CDR3 loop spans 12 amino acids. Trimming removed 1 base from V and 2 bases from J, with 4 bases in between. The DNA for the CDR3 is TGCGCCAGCAGCTTGACTACCTACGAGCAGTACTTC. Translated: CASSLTTYEQYF.

The chain is built from TRBV4-1 and TRBJ1-5; the match to TRBD1 covers 7 bases. Germline V CDR1 and CDR2: MGHRA, YSYEKL. Trimming cost V 6 bases and J 3 bases; bases outside gene matches: 14. This CDR3 comprises 17 residues. The CDR3 reads CASSRTPGTDPNQPQHF. DNA of the CDR3: TGCGCCAGCAGTCGCACCCCGGGGACAGACCCCAATCAGCCCCAGCATTTT.

The chain joins TRBV7-9 to TRBJ2-5; 8 bases agree with TRBD1. V lost 2 bases to trimming and J lost 4 bases; unmatched junction nucleotides: 3. The CDR3 runs 14 residues. Germline V gene lookup returns CDR1 SEHNR and CDR2 FQNEAQ (reference sequence). CDR3 loop: CASSLLQGAETQYF. CDR3 nucleotide sequence: TGTGCCAGCAGCTTACTGCAGGGGGCAGAGACCCAGTACTTC.